Sequencing of this T cell receptor (beta chain) was carried out in a study of cytomegalovirus exposure and HLA in healthy donors. On the study more broadly: An earlier analysis found fewer than 140 million unique TCR beta sequences from 150 million to 200 million T cells.

A word on this clone: As yet, its antigen is unknown.

The V segment lost 8 bases and the J segment 5 bases; nucleotides outside the gene matches: 3. The CDR3 spans 13 residues. Germline V gene data show CDR1 as MNHEY and CDR2 as SMNVEV (reference sequence). The PCR contained 60 Vbeta and 13 Jbeta primers. Here immunoSEQ multiplex PCR was the method, and the copy in TCRdb shows in-frame clones only, minus some. The data contain 160,000 or so clones, over 80% of them singletons. Study-wide findings and caveats: Highly shared sequence variants in one cluster were likely a sequencing artifact.

This sequence originates from a woman between 18 and 30 years old in good health and CMV-seronegative. V and J are TRBV27 and TRBJ1-4; TRBD1 aligns across 9 bases. Sequenced input: PBMCs. CDR3 in DNA: TGTGCCAGCTTAGGACAGGGGAATGAAAAACTGTTTTTT. Translating gives CASLGQGNEKLFF.